The entry below gives a single TCR beta chain sequence along with its context. These data are taken from a study of blood T cell repertoires in COVID-19. Study details: Italy, Spain and the United States were the sources of the convalescent and acute COVID-19 samples.

Measured with immunoSEQ multiplex PCR; TCRdb has only the in-frame clones, and not every one. The table lists some 150,000 clones, approximately 86% of them singletons. The CDR3 loop spans 13 amino acids. V lost 3 bases and J lost 14; bases outside the gene matches: 7. Germline loops: CDR1 SGHAT, CDR2 FQDESV (reference sequence). This receptor was taken from a woman aged 55-70 years who had recovered from COVID-19. The chain combines TRBV11-1 with TRBJ2-1, with 10 bases lining up with TRBD1. The sequenced material came from peripheral blood. CDR3 bases: TGTGCCAGCAGCTTTAACCGGGACAGGGGAAAGTTCTTC. The encoded protein is CASSFNRDRGKFF.